These 22 T cell receptor beta chains originate from one sample sequenced in a study of blood T cell repertoires in COVID-19. The protocol was immunoSEQ multiplex PCR, while the TCRdb copy is restricted to in-frame clones and leaves out a portion. The repertoire includes 65,000 to 90,000 clones, around nine tenths of them detected once, and approximately 8.3% sits in the top ten. Sample: peripheral blood. All receptors come from a man aged 30 to 45 with acute or convalescent COVID-19.

In DNA, the CDR3 is TGTGCCAGCAGCGCTAGGTCCCCCCGAACAGATACGCAGTATTTT. Encoded protein: CASSARSPRTDTQYF. The rearrangement uses TRBV9 and TRBJ2-3; no firm D call. The CDR3 length is 15 residues. Germline loops: CDR1 SGDLS, CDR2 YYNGEE. V was clipped by 3 bases and J by 3 bases, with 14 bases between them.

V and J are TRBV6-4 and TRBJ2-2, with 10 bases that match TRBD1. Germline trimming cut 2 bases from V and 3 bases from J; bases unmatched to any gene: 0. In germline, CDR1 is MRHNA, CDR2 SNTAGT. CDR3 length equals 15 residues. CDR3 sequence: CASSDGQGDTGELFF. The CDR3, as DNA: TGTGCCAGCAGTGACGGACAGGGGGACACCGGGGAGCTGTTTTTT.

This clone was seen a handful of times. V usage is TRBV25-1 and J usage is TRBJ1-6, with D possibly being TRBD1 (6 bases). Trimming took 6 bases from V and 7 from J, leaving 10 bases between them. Germline V gives CDR1 MGHDK, CDR2 SYGVNS. The CDR3 runs to 13 residues. CDR3 sequence: CASRRGTNSPLHF. CDR3 coding DNA: TGTGCCAGCAGAAGGGGGACGAATTCACCCCTCCACTTT.

The chain is built from TRBV27 and TRBJ1-4, with D tentatively TRBD1 (5 bases). Germline CDR1 reads MNHEY; CDR2 reads SMNVEV (reference sequence). V was trimmed by 1 base and J by 8 bases, leaving 11 bases between them. The CDR3 consists of 14 residues. CDR3 in DNA: TGTGCCAGCAGTTTATTAGGAGGGGAAGAAAAACTGTTTTTT. It specifies CASSLLGGEEKLFF.

The J gene is TRBJ2-7, the V gene TRBV10-2; TRBD1 aligns across 7 bases. CDR3 length: 12 residues. Germline CDR1 and CDR2: WSHSY and SAAADI. V lost 6 bases and J lost 4; bases outside the gene matches: 3. The CDR3: CASSPGQYEQYF. The CDR3 DNA reads as TGCGCCAGCAGCCCGGGACAGTACGAGCAGTACTTC.

This chain joins TRBV4-2 and TRBJ2-7; tentative D call: TRBD1 (5 bases). CDR3 length: 15 amino acids. Germline CDR1 LGHNA, CDR2 YNFKEQ. Trimming pared 5 bases from V and 2 bases from J, leaving 16 bases between. CDR3 amino acids: CASSSTLTAAYEQYF. In nucleotides, the CDR3 is TGTGCCAGCAGCTCAACTTTGACAGCTGCCTACGAGCAGTACTTC.

The V and J genes are TRBV7-2 and TRBJ2-7; TRBD2 matches at 7 bases. Germline V lookup: CDR1 SGHTA, CDR2 FQGNSA. This CDR3 contains 14 residues. The trim removed 7 bases at V and 0 bases at J, leaving 6 bases unmatched. This CDR3 is CASNQRESSYEQYF. CDR3 bases: TGTGCCAGCAACCAGCGGGAAAGCTCCTACGAGCAGTACTTC.

The chain carries TRBV28 and TRBJ1-5; 7 nucleotides agree with TRBD1. V gave up 5 bases and J gave up 2 bases; unmatched junction bases: 6. The CDR3 spans 15 residues. Germline lookup yields CDR1 MDHEN and CDR2 SYDVKM. The CDR3: CASSGITGGNQPQHF. The CDR3, as DNA: TGTGCCAGCAGTGGCATCACAGGGGGCAATCAGCCCCAGCATTTT.

The chain recombines TRBV4-2 with TRBJ2-5; the match to TRBD2 covers 8 bases. J gave up 3 bases and V 4 bases, and 4 bases lay outside the gene matches. From germline, CDR1 is LGHNA and CDR2 YNFKEQ. CDR3 size: 14 residues. CDR3 amino acids: CASSRGLAEETQYF. In nucleotides, the CDR3 is TGTGCCAGCAGCCGAGGACTAGCAGAAGAGACCCAGTACTTC.

The V and J genes are TRBV6-4 and TRBJ1-1, with D perhaps matching TRBD1 (6 bases). Trimming left V 5 bases short and J 4 bases short, with 23 bases between. CDR1 is MRHNA and CDR2 is SNTAGT in the germline V gene. The CDR3 contains 17 residues. CDR3 in DNA: TGTGCCAGCAGTCCACCCCGCCCCCAGGGAGGGGGCACTGAAGCTTTCTTT. It is translated as CASSPPRPQGGGTEAFF.

The genes are TRBV7-3 and TRBJ1-4; D is unresolved. Trimming shortened V by 5 bases and J by 5 bases, and 15 bases separated the two germline ends. The CDR3 consists of 15 residues. CDR1 SGHTA and CDR2 FQGTGA come from the germline V gene. In DNA, the CDR3 is TGTGCCAGCAGCCCATGGCCGGGAAAGAATGAAAAACTGTTTTTT. This gives the protein CASSPWPGKNEKLFF.

The rearrangement links TRBV27 to TRBJ2-1; a possible D gene is TRBD2 (7 bases). The V gene's germline CDR1 is MNHEY and CDR2 SMNVEV (reference sequence). With 3 bases removed from V and 9 bases from J, the gap between germline ends came to 12 bases. This CDR3 is built from 13 residues. As DNA, the CDR3 is TGTGCCAGCAGTTTCCAGGGAGGGGGTGAGCAGTTCTTC. This sequence encodes CASSFQGGGEQFF.

The rearrangement links TRBV29-1 to TRBJ2-7; 10 bases are shared with TRBD2. CDR1 is SQVTM, CDR2 ANQGSEA, per germline. Trimming took 1 base from V and 4 from J; bases not matched to a gene: 10. There are 16 residues in the CDR3. The CDR3 DNA is TGCAGCGTTGAAGGACTGGCTAGCGGGAGAGTTTACGAGCAGTACTTC. Translated: CSVEGLASGRVYEQYF.

The chain joins TRBV30 to TRBJ2-5; D remains ambiguous. V was clipped by 2 bases and J by 5 bases, with 12 bases between them. The CDR3 length is 13 residues. CDR1 and CDR2 (germline): GTSNPN, SVGIG (reference sequence). CDR3 bases: TGTGCCTGGAGTTGGTCAATCGGTGAGACCCAGTACTTC. It specifies CAWSWSIGETQYF. The variable domain in full, completed from reference TRBV30 and TRBJ2-5, reads SQTIHQWPATLVQPVGSPLSLECTVEGTSNPNLYWYRQAAGRGLQLLFYSVGIGQISSEVPQNLSASRPQDRQFILSSKKLLLSDSGFYLCAWSWSIGETQYFGPGTRLLVL.

The chain links TRBV18 to TRBJ2-1, with 9 positions matching TRBD2. The V segment lost 3 bases and the J segment 7 bases; nucleotides outside the gene matches: 4. The length of the CDR3 is 14 residues. CDR1 is KGHSH and CDR2 is LQKENI in the germline V gene. The DNA for the CDR3 is TGTGCCAGCTCACCGGGACTAGCTTCTAATGAGCAGTTCTTC. Amino acids: CASSPGLASNEQFF.

The chain links TRBV6-5 to TRBJ1-1; D remains unclear. The germline V gene has CDR1 MNHEY and CDR2 SVGAGI. V was trimmed by 5 bases and J by 0 bases, leaving 13 bases between them. The CDR3 totals 15 residues. The CDR3 sequence: CASSTDYRVNTEAFF. In nucleotides, the CDR3 is TGTGCCAGCAGTACCGATTACAGAGTGAACACTGAAGCTTTCTTT.

This sequence joins TRBV6-6 and TRBJ2-2, with D maybe TRBD1 (5 bases). The CDR3 totals 16 residues. CDR1 and CDR2 from the germline V gene are MNHNY and SVGAGI (reference sequence). The ends were cut back, 0 bases at V and 6 bases at J, with 14 bases in the middle. The CDR3 bases are TGTGCCAGCAGTTACTCGACAGAGGTGTTCCCCGGGGAGCTGTTTTTT. It is translated as CASSYSTEVFPGELFF.

The chain couples TRBV4-3 to TRBJ2-2; D may be TRBD1 (5 bases). This CDR3 is 15 amino acids long. Trimming stripped 3 bases from V and 4 bases from J, with 12 bases between. Germline CDR1 reads LGHNA; CDR2 reads YSLEER. The CDR3 DNA sequence: TGCGCCAGCAGCCAGGCAGGGATACGCACCGGGGAGCTGTTTTTT. Translating gives CASSQAGIRTGELFF.

This chain uses TRBV18 with TRBJ2-6; tentative D call: TRBD1 (5 bases). Germline CDR1 and CDR2: KGHSH and LQKENI. V was pared by 1 base and J by 2 bases, with 12 bases between. The CDR3 covers 17 residues. CDR3 nucleotides: TGTGCCAGCTCACCACGCAGGCAGGGCGCTGGGGCCAACGTCCTGACTTTC. Translated: CASSPRRQGAGANVLTF. The whole variable domain, filled in from reference TRBV18 and TRBJ2-6, reads NAGVMQNPRHLVRRRGQEARLRCSPMKGHSHVYWYRQLPEEGLKFMVYLQKENIIDESGMPKERFSAEFPKEGPSILRIQQVVRGDSAAYFCASSPRRQGAGANVLTFGAGSRLTVL.

The chain combines TRBV20-1 with TRBJ2-7; tentatively, D is TRBD2 (5 bases). The CDR3 has 11 residues. Trimming took off 3 bases at V and 5 bases at J, with 8 bases between the two ends. The germline V gene encodes CDR1 DFQATT and CDR2 SNEGSKA (reference sequence). This CDR3 reads CSARRTHEQYF. As DNA, the CDR3 is TGCAGTGCTAGGCGGACTCACGAGCAGTACTTC.

The chain is built from TRBV19 and TRBJ2-2; 9 bases agree with TRBD2. CDR1 and CDR2 from the germline V gene are LNHDA and SQIVND (reference sequence). CDR3 length: 14 residues. CDR3 loop: CATRAGGDTGELFF. The CDR3 DNA follows: TGTGCTACAAGAGCGGGAGGCGACACCGGGGAGCTGTTTTTT.

This chain joins TRBV27 and TRBJ1-6, with 8 bases identical to TRBD1. Germline V CDR1 and CDR2: MNHEY, SMNVEV (reference sequence). This CDR3 has 14 residues. After removal of 5 bases from V and 8 bases from J, the junction contained 5 bases not matched to a gene. In nucleotides, the CDR3 is TGTGCCAGCAGTCGCACAGGGGGATATTCACCCCTCCACTTT. It yields the protein CASSRTGGYSPLHF.